The 22 T cell receptor beta chains below come from one sample, sequenced in a study of human T cells and chemical hapten exposure. TCRdb recomputed calls from the RACE reads with MiXCR, one row per CDR3 protein. Found here are some 170,000 distinct CDR3 sequences, around 24% of them singletons; the top ten hold about 6.7%. Time point indicated: patch test 1, 2 weeks after DPC sensitization. As for treatment: therapeutic diphenylcyclopropenone sensitization with weekly scalp DPC. The sample consisted of whole blood, taken in connection with sensitization to the hapten diphenylcyclopropenone (DPC). These receptors were taken from a woman between 45 and 65 years old with alopecia areata. Some clones in this sample may be carry-over from other donors' samples.

The J gene is TRBJ2-2, the V gene TRBV7-2, with 8 bases aligning to TRBD2. The CDR3 is made up of 14 amino acids. V gave up 7 bases and J gave up 0 bases; unmatched junction bases: 1. The germline V gene has CDR1 SGHTA and CDR2 FQGNSA. This chain's CDR3 is CASKLAANTGELFF. The CDR3 nucleotides read TGTGCCAGCAAACTAGCGGCGAACACCGGGGAGCTGTTTTTT.

The rearrangement joins TRBV6-6 to TRBJ2-5; 9 bases align to TRBD2. The germline V gene encodes CDR1 MNHNY and CDR2 SVGAGI (reference sequence). V shed 5 bases, J shed 5 bases, and the junction held 15 bases outside the gene matches. The CDR3 runs to 17 residues. The CDR3 DNA is TGTGCCAGCAGTAATAGCGGGAGAGGTCATGTCGGGGAGACCCAGTACTTC. Amino acids: CASSNSGRGHVGETQYF.

In its sample, this clonotype was seen a few times. The rearrangement links TRBV29-1 to TRBJ2-3; 7 nucleotides agree with TRBD2. Germline-derived CDR1 and CDR2 are SQVTM and ANQGSEA. Trimming removed 8 bases from V and 7 bases from J; junction bases left unmatched: 12. The CDR3 consists of 13 residues. The CDR3 sequence: CSPGPAGANTQYF. CDR3 bases: TGCAGCCCCGGCCCTGCGGGAGCGAATACGCAGTATTTT.

The chain employs TRBV27 and TRBJ2-3; the match to TRBD2 covers 10 bases. Germline loops: CDR1 MNHEY, CDR2 SMNVEV (reference sequence). J was trimmed by 6 bases and V by 4 bases; bases with no gene match: 10. The CDR3 runs 16 residues. The CDR3, as DNA: TGTGCCAGCAGTTCTTCAGCGGGAGGGAGTGTCGATACGCAGTATTTT. This encodes CASSSSAGGSVDTQYF.

The V gene is TRBV29-1, the J gene TRBJ2-7; no clear D gene. V lost 0 bases to trimming and J lost 7 bases, with 10 bases between them. CDR3 size: 12 residues. Germline CDR1 SQVTM, CDR2 ANQGSEA. This CDR3 reads CSVEDTPEEQYF. CDR3 nucleotide sequence: TGCAGCGTTGAAGATACCCCCGAGGAGCAGTACTTC.

The chain has TRBV29-1 and TRBJ2-5; D remains ambiguous. The CDR3 covers 12 residues. V was shortened by 5 bases and J by 1 base, with 8 bases between the two germline ends. CDR1 SQVTM and CDR2 ANQGSEA come from the germline V gene. The CDR3 nucleotides read TGCAGCGTTTCGACGGCCCAAGAGACCCAGTACTTC. This codes for CSVSTAQETQYF. Variable domain in full (rest from reference TRBV29-1 and TRBJ2-5): SAVISQKPSRDICQRGTSLTIQCQVDSQVTMMFWYRQQPGQSLTLIATANQGSEATYESGFVIDKFPISRPNLTFSTLTVSNMSPEDSSIYLCSVSTAQETQYFGPGTRLLVL.

This clonotype was picked up a small number of times. The J gene is TRBJ1-1, the V gene TRBV5-1, with D perhaps TRBD1 (5 bases). CDR1 and CDR2 (germline): SGHRS, YFSETQ. The CDR3 contains 13 residues. The ends were cut back, 4 bases at V and 8 bases at J, with 15 bases in the middle. The CDR3 sequence: CASSIGTDDEAFF. In DNA, the CDR3 is TGCGCCAGCAGCATCGGGACGGACGACGAAGCTTTCTTT. Variable domain in full (rest from reference TRBV5-1 and TRBJ1-1): KAGVTQTPRYLIKTRGQQVTLSCSPISGHRSVSWYQQTPGQGLQFLFEYFSETQRNKGNFPGRFSGRQFSNSRSEMNVSTLELGDSALYLCASSIGTDDEAFFGQGTRLTVV.

The chain combines TRBV14 with TRBJ1-4, with D unclear. The V and J ends lost 6 bases and 4 bases respectively, with 12 bases between them. Germline V gene sequence: CDR1 SGHDN, CDR2 FVKESK. The CDR3 runs 14 residues. This CDR3 is CASRRAGGNEKLFF. The DNA for the CDR3 is TGTGCCAGCAGACGCGCCGGAGGTAATGAAAAACTGTTTTTT.

This clonotype has more than one count but fewer than ten. V gene TRBV6-1 combines with J gene TRBJ2-5; D remains ambiguous. The V gene's germline CDR1 is MNHNS and CDR2 SASEGT. V was clipped by 0 bases and J by 5 bases, with 7 bases between them. The CDR3 has 13 amino acids. The DNA for the CDR3 is TGTGCCAGCAGTGAAGCCGGTTTGGAGACCCAGTACTTC. Its translation: CASSEAGLETQYF.

This clonotype was seen once. CDR3 sequence (DNA): TGTGCCAGCAGCCAAGGAAGGACCGGGACTACAACCTACGAGCAGTACTTC. Residues: CASSQGRTGTTTYEQYF. This chain uses TRBV3-1 with TRBJ2-7; 7 positions match TRBD2. Germline V lookup: CDR1 LGHDT, CDR2 YNNKEL (reference sequence). V gave up 1 base and J gave up 2 bases; unmatched junction bases: 11. The CDR3 has 17 amino acids.

This clonotype has only a few counts. The chain uses TRBV5-1 and TRBJ2-1; D ambiguous. CDR3 length: 14 amino acids. Trimming pared 4 bases from V and 4 bases from J, leaving 12 bases between. Germline V gene lookup returns CDR1 SGHRS and CDR2 YFSETQ. The CDR3 sequence is CASSQYGWYNEQFF. In nucleotides, the CDR3 is TGCGCCAGCAGCCAGTACGGTTGGTACAATGAGCAGTTCTTC.

This clonotype was seen only a few times. The chain uses TRBV29-1 and TRBJ1-2, with unresolved D. The CDR3 totals 12 residues. Germline lookup yields CDR1 SQVTM and CDR2 ANQGSEA. Trimming removed 3 bases from V and 8 bases from J, with 13 bases in between. The CDR3: CSVEGRERGYTF. CDR3 nucleotides: TGCAGCGTTGAGGGGAGGGAGAGGGGCTACACCTTC.

This clonotype was detected only a few times. The genes are TRBV7-6 and TRBJ1-1, with D maybe TRBD1 (5 bases). Trimming pared 3 bases from V and 5 bases from J, leaving 16 bases between. The length of the CDR3 is 15 residues. The germline V gene encodes CDR1 SGHVS and CDR2 FNYEAQ. The CDR3 protein is CASSLAEGEWTEAFF. Here the CDR3 DNA reads TGTGCCAGCAGCTTGGCAGAAGGGGAGTGGACTGAAGCTTTCTTT. The variable domain in full, with the rest retrieved from reference TRBV7-6 and TRBJ1-1, is GAGVSQSPRYKVTKRGQDVALRCDPISGHVSLYWYRQALGQGPEFLTYFNYEAQQDKSGLPNDRFSAERPEGSISTLTIQRTEQRDSAMYRCASSLAEGEWTEAFFGQGTRLTVV.

In nucleotides, the CDR3 is TGTGCCAGCAGTGAAGCCAGGGTGGATCAGCCCCAGCATTTT. Translating it yields CASSEARVDQPQHF. The V call is TRBV2, the J call TRBJ1-5, with D perhaps TRBD1 (5 bases). Germline CDR1 is SNHLY and CDR2 is FYNNEI. This CDR3 contains 14 residues. V lost 0 bases, J lost 5 bases, and 8 bases lay in between.

A few counts support this clonotype. The V gene is TRBV20-1, the J gene TRBJ2-1; 7 nucleotides align to TRBD1. Trimming at V came to 3 bases and at J to 0 bases, leaving 2 bases not matched to a gene. Looked up from germline, CDR1 is DFQATT and CDR2 is SNEGSKA (reference sequence). There are 14 residues in the CDR3. The CDR3 protein is CSARGQSSYNEQFF. CDR3 DNA sequence: TGCAGTGCTAGGGGACAGAGCTCCTACAATGAGCAGTTCTTC.

This clonotype was seen a few times. The chain employs TRBV29-1 and TRBJ1-2; no firm D call. The V gene's germline CDR1 is SQVTM and CDR2 ANQGSEA. Between the trimmed V and J ends, which lost 3 bases and 7 bases, there was a span of 12 bases. CDR3 size: 12 residues. CDR3 nucleotide sequence: TGCAGCGTTGATCGGTGGTTGGTTGGCTACACCTTC. Translated, it gives CSVDRWLVGYTF. The whole variable domain, filled in from reference TRBV29-1 and TRBJ1-2, reads SAVISQKPSRDICQRGTSLTIQCQVDSQVTMMFWYRQQPGQSLTLIATANQGSEATYESGFVIDKFPISRPNLTFSTLTVSNMSPEDSSIYLCSVDRWLVGYTFGSGTRLTVV.

This clonotype was counted a few times. The rearrangement joins TRBV6-4 to TRBJ1-1; D gene uncertain. This CDR3 region has 14 residues. Germline V gives CDR1 MRHNA, CDR2 SNTAGT. Trimming cost V 6 bases and J 1 base, with 12 bases left between them. The CDR3 region is CASSLEGENTEAFF. Written as DNA, the CDR3 is TGTGCCAGCAGCTTGGAGGGCGAGAACACTGAAGCTTTCTTT.

The chain is built from TRBV19 and TRBJ2-6, with D perhaps given as TRBD1 or TRBD2 (5 bases each). Germline-derived CDR1 and CDR2 are LNHDA and SQIVND (reference sequence). The CDR3 is made up of 15 amino acids. The V end lost 10 bases, the J end lost 0 bases, and 13 bases lay between the germline ends. This chain's CDR3 is CATAGTASGANVLTF. The CDR3 DNA is TGTGCCACCGCCGGGACGGCCTCTGGGGCCAACGTCCTGACTTTC.

J is TRBJ2-3 and V is TRBV3-1; D not resolved. CDR3 length: 11 residues. The germline gives CDR1 LGHDT, CDR2 YNNKEL (reference sequence). The ends were cut back, 3 bases at V and 2 bases at J, with 0 bases in the middle. CDR3 nucleotides: TGTGCCAGCAGCCACACAGATACGCAGTATTTT. Translated, it gives CASSHTDTQYF.

This clonotype was observed a few times. This chain connects TRBV29-1 to TRBJ2-7; 11 positions match TRBD1. Germline V gives CDR1 SQVTM, CDR2 ANQGSEA. This CDR3 has 12 amino acids. After removal of 7 bases from V and 6 bases from J, the junction contained 5 bases not matched to a gene. CDR3 in amino acids: CSGGTGGREQYF. For the CDR3, the DNA is TGCAGCGGCGGGACAGGGGGTCGCGAGCAGTACTTC.

This clonotype occurred a few times. The CDR3 is CASSLEGLRPLSYGYTF. The DNA for the CDR3 is TGTGCCAGCAGCTTAGAGGGTCTTAGGCCGCTATCCTATGGCTACACCTTC. The gene calls are TRBV7-9 and TRBJ1-2, with no clear D. The germline CDR1 and CDR2 sequences are SEHNR and FQNEAQ (reference sequence). Between the trimmed V and J ends, which lost 1 base and 4 bases, there was a span of 19 bases. The CDR3 runs 17 residues.

The V and J genes are TRBV6-2 or TRBV6-3 and TRBJ2-2; a weak D match, TRBD1 (5 bases). V gave up 2 bases and J gave up 3 bases, with 7 bases separating them. The V gene's germline CDR1 is MNHEY and CDR2 SVGEGT. This CDR3 has 14 amino acids. The CDR3 DNA follows: TGTGCCAGCAGTTACGGACAATACACCGGGGAGCTGTTTTTT. This sequence encodes CASSYGQYTGELFF.